This TCR beta chain was captured by sequencing in a study of blood T cell repertoires in COVID-19. Looking at the study overall: From the United States, Italy and Spain came samples of acute and convalescent COVID-19. T cells, B-cell-depleted T cells, or PBMCs provided the cDNA or gDNA that served as material.

Source study methods: Estimates of nucleated cell counts were drawn from the amplification of reference gene primers. Sequencing used immunoSEQ multiplex PCR; TCRdb keeps in-frame clones, though not all of them. The DNA gave D and trimming, while V, J and clone size come from that table. The sample lists about 91,000 clones; about 85% were seen once. From germline, CDR1 is SGHTA and CDR2 FQGNSA. This CDR3 has 14 amino acids. V was cut by 2 bases and J by 4 bases, with 11 bases left in between. This receptor was obtained from an older man with acute or convalescent COVID-19. The sequencing sample was made of peripheral blood. The chain uses TRBV7-2 and TRBJ2-5, with D perhaps matching TRBD2 (6 bases). CDR3 sequence: CASSLIGGGETQYF. CDR3 DNA sequence: TGTGCCAGCAGCTTAATCGGGGGAGGAGAGACCCAGTACTTC.